This TCR beta chain came from a study of blood T cell repertoires in COVID-19. Germline-derived CDR1 and CDR2 are MNHEY and SMNVEV (reference sequence). The ends lost 1 base at V and 6 bases at J; junction bases unmatched: 13. The CDR3 is 19 residues long. Grouping used clinical history reported by participants in a survey and questionnaire. This clone has more than one count but fewer than ten. TCRdb keeps only in-frame clones here, not all; method: immunoSEQ multiplex PCR. The sample lists 200,000 to 250,000 clones, 65% to 90% occurring once. This clonotype was sampled from a woman in her thirties or forties with acute COVID-19. The V and J genes are TRBV27 and TRBJ2-1; the match to TRBD2 covers 12 bases. Sequenced material: PBMCs or T cells enriched from blood (not recorded which). CDR3 in amino acids: CASSLFPPELAGGVNEQFF. The CDR3 region has the DNA TGTGCCAGCAGTTTATTCCCCCCCGAACTAGCGGGAGGTGTCAATGAGCAGTTCTTC.